The clone carrying this T cell receptor (beta chain) was counted only a few times. The data belong to a study of T cell responses to AZD1222 COVID-19 vaccine. Whole-study context: Some second doses came at about 4 weeks and others at about 12 weeks; these were pooled.

TCRdb's copy holds only in-frame clones and misses some; the assay was immunoSEQ multiplex PCR. The data contain over 90,000 clones, 91% of them singletons. V was cut by 3 bases and J by 0 bases, with 15 bases left in between. This CDR3 region has 17 residues. Per the germline V gene, CDR1 is MRHNA and CDR2 is SNTAGT. The receptor's source is an adult in good health. This chain connects TRBV6-4 to TRBJ1-5, with D hard to call. The source was peripheral blood, collected on day 0 of AZD1222 vaccination. CDR3 nucleotide sequence: TGTGCCAGCAGTGAGATCTCGACTCTTCTTAGCAATCAGCCCCAGCATTTT. Translated, it gives CASSEISTLLSNQPQHF.